Presented here are 20 T cell receptor beta chains from one specimen sequenced in a study of cytomegalovirus exposure and HLA in healthy donors. A multiplex PCR was run with 60 Vbeta primers and 13 Jbeta primers. Measured with immunoSEQ multiplex PCR; TCRdb has only the in-frame clones, and not every one. This sample has about 300,000 clones; about nine tenths occur once, and the top ten carry less than 4%. The sequenced sample was PBMCs. The receptor set was obtained from a middle-aged man in good health and CMV-seropositive.

This clone was recorded only once. The rearrangement uses TRBV28 and TRBJ1-1; D possibly corresponds to TRBD1 (6 bases). Germline V CDR1 and CDR2: MDHEN, SYDVKM. CDR3 length: 13 amino acids. Trimming pared 4 bases from V and 4 bases from J, leaving 10 bases between. CDR3 sequence: CASSSGAGTEAFF. As DNA, the CDR3 is TGTGCCAGCAGTTCAGGGGCGGGCACTGAAGCTTTCTTT.

This rearrangement joins TRBV5-8 to TRBJ2-7; 9 nucleotides align to TRBD2. V trimming: 1 base; J trimming: 9 bases; junction bases outside the gene matches: 17. This CDR3 has 17 amino acids. In germline, CDR1 is SGHTS, CDR2 YDEGEE. CDR3 in amino acids: CASSLPSGILRDRVQYF. The CDR3 DNA reads as TGTGCCAGCAGCTTGCCTAGCGGGATCCTTCGAGATAGGGTGCAGTACTTC.

This chain uses TRBV27 with TRBJ2-3; TRBD1 is a possible D gene (5 bases). The germline V gene encodes CDR1 MNHEY and CDR2 SMNVEV (reference sequence). V was pared by 2 bases and J by 4 bases, with 10 bases between. The CDR3 is made up of 14 amino acids. The CDR3 spells CASSLGRGPDTQYF. For the CDR3, the DNA is TGTGCCAGCAGTTTAGGAAGGGGCCCAGATACGCAGTATTTT.

V is TRBV7-2 and J is TRBJ2-1, with TRBD2 matching 9 bases. J was trimmed by 2 bases and V by 5 bases; bases with no gene match: 10. This CDR3 is 17 amino acids long. Germline V CDR1 and CDR2: SGHTA, FQGNSA. DNA for the CDR3: TGTGCCAGCAGCCCGACAGTAGCGGGAGAAACCTACAATGAGCAGTTCTTC. The encoded protein is CASSPTVAGETYNEQFF.

The gene calls are TRBV28 and TRBJ1-3; no clear D gene. Between the trimmed V and J ends, which lost 2 bases and 3 bases, there was a span of 11 bases. The CDR3 is made up of 15 amino acids. The germline V gene encodes CDR1 MDHEN and CDR2 SYDVKM. The CDR3 bases are TGTGCCAGCAGTTTAACGGTCTCGGTTGGAAACACCATATATTTT. Its protein product is CASSLTVSVGNTIYF.

J is TRBJ2-7 and V is TRBV10-3; 12 bases line up with TRBD2. V gave up 0 bases and J gave up 4 bases; unmatched junction bases: 4. The CDR3 totals 16 residues. Germline-derived CDR1 and CDR2 are ENHRY and SYGVKD. CDR3 loop: CAISESGLAGGYEQYF. CDR3 coding DNA: TGTGCCATCAGTGAGTCGGGGCTAGCGGGAGGGTACGAGCAGTACTTC.

The rearrangement joins TRBV13 to TRBJ1-2; D gene unclear. Germline CDR1 PRHDT, CDR2 FYEKMQ (reference sequence). V lost 2 bases, J lost 4 bases, and 5 bases lay in between. This CDR3 has 12 amino acids. The CDR3 nucleotides are TGTGCCAGCAGCTTAAGCCGCTATGGCTACACCTTC. This sequence encodes CASSLSRYGYTF.

This chain uses TRBV10-3 with TRBJ2-7, with 11 bases matching TRBD2. Germline lookup yields CDR1 ENHRY and CDR2 SYGVKD. V shed 7 bases and J 4 bases; nucleotides not matched to a gene: 6. This CDR3 region has 14 residues. The CDR3 nucleotides read TGTGCCATCAATACTAGCGGGAGTAGGTACGAGCAGTACTTC. It yields the protein CAINTSGSRYEQYF.

This chain joins TRBV6-5 and TRBJ1-2; D may be TRBD1 (5 bases). Per the germline V gene, CDR1 is MNHEY and CDR2 is SVGAGI. Between the trimmed V and J ends, which lost 5 bases and 1 base, there was a span of 8 bases. The CDR3 runs 13 residues. Here the CDR3 reads CASSPTVNYGYTF. The CDR3 DNA reads as TGTGCCAGCAGTCCGACAGTTAACTATGGCTACACCTTC.

The chain uses TRBV19 and TRBJ1-1; maybe TRBD1 (6 bases). Germline V CDR1 and CDR2: LNHDA, SQIVND (reference sequence). The V end was cut by 1 base, the J end by 5 bases, with 14 bases between. The CDR3 sequence is 15 residues long. DNA for the CDR3: TGTGCCAGTAGTATAGCCCCACAGGGAATAACTGAAGCTTTCTTT. Translating gives CASSIAPQGITEAFF.

This chain uses TRBV27 with TRBJ2-1; TRBD1 agrees at 9 bases. The CDR3 extends over 14 amino acids. V dropped 5 bases and J dropped 6; count of bases not matched to a gene: 5. Germline-derived CDR1 and CDR2 are MNHEY and SMNVEV (reference sequence). The CDR3 protein is CASSDRGSANEQFF. In nucleotides, the CDR3 is TGTGCCAGCAGTGACAGGGGGTCAGCCAATGAGCAGTTCTTC.

This chain joins TRBV27 and TRBJ2-7, with D possibly being TRBD1 (6 bases). Trimming took off 3 bases at V and 2 bases at J, with 11 bases between the two ends. Germline lookup yields CDR1 MNHEY and CDR2 SMNVEV (reference sequence). CDR3 length equals 14 residues. The CDR3: CASSFQGYTYEQYF. CDR3 coding DNA: TGTGCCAGCAGTTTTCAGGGGTACACCTACGAGCAGTACTTC.

This clone was found a few times. V and J are TRBV19 and TRBJ2-2, with a possible D match to TRBD1 (5 bases). Trimming took off 7 bases at V and 5 bases at J, with 11 bases between the two ends. From germline, CDR1 is LNHDA and CDR2 SQIVND (reference sequence). The CDR3 sequence is 13 residues long. CDR3 bases: TGTGCCAGTACCCGGACATTTACCGGGGAGCTGTTTTTT. The encoded protein is CASTRTFTGELFF.

J is TRBJ2-7 and V is TRBV2; 8 bases are shared with TRBD2. Looked up from germline, CDR1 is SNHLY and CDR2 is FYNNEI. The CDR3 extends over 15 amino acids. V lost 6 bases, J lost 4 bases, and 11 bases stayed unmatched. The DNA for the CDR3 is TGTGCCAGCAGAGCGGAAAGCGGGAGAAATTACGAGCAGTACTTC. Translation gives CASRAESGRNYEQYF. Full variable domain (outside the CDR3, taken from reference TRBV2 and TRBJ2-7): EPEVTQTPSHQVTQMGQEVILRCVPISNHLYFYWYRQILGQKVEFLVSFYNNEISEKSEIFDDQFSVERPDGSNFTLKIRSTKLEDSAMYFCASRAESGRNYEQYFGPGTRLTVT.

CDR3 loop: CASTPSGLAHNEQFF. The CDR3 DNA reads TGTGCCAGCACCCCCTCGGGACTAGCCCACAATGAGCAGTTCTTC. This sequence joins TRBV6-1 and TRBJ2-1; 9 bases align to TRBD2. The germline V gene encodes CDR1 MNHNS and CDR2 SASEGT. With V trimmed by 7 bases and J by 5 bases, 9 bases remained unmatched. The CDR3 totals 15 residues.

The chain joins TRBV10-2 to TRBJ1-2; D is unclear. The CDR3 contains 14 residues. Trimming took 2 bases from V and 3 from J, leaving 10 bases between them. Germline-derived CDR1 and CDR2 are WSHSY and SAAADI. The CDR3 spells CASSEGGPDYGYTF. The CDR3 DNA sequence: TGCGCCAGCAGTGAGGGCGGCCCGGACTATGGCTACACCTTC.

This clone has just a few counts. V usage is TRBV27 and J usage is TRBJ2-7, with 9 bases lining up with TRBD1. Losses at the gene ends were 8 bases for V and 1 base for J; bases not matched to a gene: 9. CDR1 MNHEY and CDR2 SMNVEV come from the germline V gene (reference sequence). The length of the CDR3 is 15 residues. The CDR3 reads CASRRTGGGSYEQYF. The CDR3 bases are TGTGCCAGCCGACGAACAGGGGGCGGTTCCTACGAGCAGTACTTC.

This clone was picked up a small number of times. The rearrangement joins TRBV10-1 to TRBJ2-7, with TRBD2 identical over 11 bases. Losses at the gene ends were 2 bases for V and 1 base for J; bases not matched to a gene: 4. CDR3 length equals 16 residues. Germline CDR1 is WNHNN and CDR2 is SYGVQD (reference sequence). The DNA for the CDR3 is TGCGCCAGCAGTGAGGTAGCGGGAGGGCCTTCCTACGAGCAGTACTTC. Its protein is CASSEVAGGPSYEQYF.

The chain uses TRBV28 and TRBJ2-4; D might be TRBD1 (6 bases). This CDR3 is 16 amino acids long. Germline loops: CDR1 MDHEN, CDR2 SYDVKM. Deletions cut 6 bases from V and 9 bases from J, with 24 bases between. The CDR3 loop is CASRTPRTDAITIQYF. The CDR3 DNA follows: TGTGCCAGCAGGACACCTCGGACAGACGCAATTACCATTCAGTACTTC.

V gene TRBV6-1 combines with J gene TRBJ2-7; perhaps TRBD1 as D (6 bases). Germline V lookup: CDR1 MNHNS, CDR2 SASEGT. Between the trimmed V and J ends, which lost 3 bases and 3 bases, there was a span of 15 bases. There are 15 residues in the CDR3. In nucleotides, the CDR3 is TGTGCCAGCAGTGACACGGGACACCAGTTCTACGAGCAGTACTTC. Translated, it gives CASSDTGHQFYEQYF.